These 14 T cell receptor beta chains were sequenced from one sample in a study of shared clonotypes between healthy human individuals. The table came from immunoSEQ multiplex PCR; TCRdb's copy has only in-frame clones and leaves some out. The table lists over a million clones, under 80% of them singletons. Sequencing was carried out using memory CD4+ T cells sorted from blood. Regarding subset: CD45RA-negative fraction. These receptors were taken from a man aged 18 to 30 in good health.

J is TRBJ2-1 and V is TRBV2; 7 bases line up with TRBD2. The CDR3 length is 14 residues. Losses at the gene ends were 8 bases for V and 4 bases for J; bases not matched to a gene: 8. Germline CDR1 SNHLY, CDR2 FYNNEI. DNA of the CDR3: TGTGCCAGCGCTTCCCGGGAGGATTACAATGAGCAGTTCTTC. Its protein product is CASASREDYNEQFF.

The V and J genes are TRBV14 and TRBJ1-4; D unclear. Germline V gives CDR1 SGHDN, CDR2 FVKESK. The CDR3 spans 15 residues. Deletions cut 1 base from V and 6 bases from J, with 12 bases between. CDR3 sequence: CASSQVSGKDEKLFF. The CDR3 DNA follows: TGTGCCAGCAGCCAAGTCTCAGGAAAGGATGAAAAACTGTTTTTT.

V usage is TRBV11-2 and J usage is TRBJ2-6; 7 positions match TRBD1. J lost 4 bases, V lost 5 bases, and 8 bases had no gene match. The CDR3 extends over 16 amino acids. Germline values: CDR1 SGHAT, CDR2 FQNNGV. CDR3 sequence: CASSRSGGTGANVLTF. The CDR3 nucleotides are TGTGCCAGCAGCCGATCAGGGGGAACGGGGGCCAACGTCCTGACTTTC.

This clone was recorded a few times. Other DNA sequences in the same sample also yield this CDR3. V usage is TRBV7-9 and J usage is TRBJ1-1; D call uncertain. From germline, CDR1 is SEHNR and CDR2 FQNEAQ (reference sequence). The ends were cut back, 1 base at V and 4 bases at J, with 7 bases in the middle. This CDR3 is built from 13 residues. CDR3 in DNA: TGTGCCAGCAGCTTAGACGGTGGCACTGAAGCTTTCTTT. Protein product: CASSLDGGTEAFF. The full variable domain, in which reference TRBV7-9 and TRBJ1-1 provide the parts outside the CDR3, is DTGVSQNPRHKITKRGQNVTFRCDPISEHNRLYWYRQTLGQGPEFLTYFQNEAQLEKSRLLSDRFSAERPKGSFSTLEIQRTEQGDSAMYLCASSLDGGTEAFFGQGTRLTVV.

The V gene is TRBV15, the J gene TRBJ1-3; weak D call: TRBD1 (5 bases). CDR1 and CDR2 from the germline V gene are LNHNV and YYDKDF (reference sequence). The germline V and J ends were trimmed by 0 bases and 4 bases, with 10 bases remaining between them. This CDR3 is built from 15 residues. The CDR3 reads CATSRDKGPGNTIYF. Here the CDR3 DNA reads TGTGCCACCAGCAGAGATAAGGGGCCGGGAAACACCATATATTTT. The full variable domain, with the rest looked up from reference TRBV15 and TRBJ1-3, is DAMVIQNPRYQVTQFGKPVTLSCSQTLNHNVMYWYQQKSSQAPKLLFHYYDKDFNNEADTPDNFQSRRPNTSFCFLDIRSPGLGDTAMYLCATSRDKGPGNTIYFGEGSWLTVV.

The chain combines TRBV5-4 with TRBJ1-4; 8 bases fit TRBD1. The CDR3 has 15 residues. With V trimmed by 2 bases and J by 3 bases, 3 bases remained unmatched. Germline-derived CDR1 and CDR2 are SGHNT and YYREEE (reference sequence). The CDR3 sequence: CASSFGQGANEKLFF. The CDR3 DNA follows: TGTGCCAGCAGCTTCGGACAGGGCGCTAATGAAAAACTGTTTTTT.

This chain links TRBV27 with TRBJ2-5; D is ambiguous. V shed 3 bases and J shed 1 base, with 12 bases lying between them. This CDR3 contains 15 residues. The germline gives CDR1 MNHEY, CDR2 SMNVEV (reference sequence). The CDR3 sequence is CASSFDGRSQETQYF. CDR3 DNA: TGTGCCAGCAGTTTTGACGGAAGGAGCCAAGAGACCCAGTACTTC.

The chain is built from TRBV27 and TRBJ2-3; 9 positions agree with TRBD2. Germline V CDR1 and CDR2: MNHEY, SMNVEV (reference sequence). V lost 7 bases, J lost 3 bases, and 11 bases stayed unmatched. The CDR3 sequence is 16 residues long. The CDR3 nucleotides are TGTGCCAGCACCCGGCGGGCGGGAGGGTTGACAGATACGCAGTATTTT. Translated: CASTRRAGGLTDTQYF.

This clone has a count of ten or more. The chain couples TRBV5-6 to TRBJ1-1, with 8 bases fitting TRBD1. The ends lost 4 bases at V and 5 bases at J; junction bases unmatched: 7. The CDR3 is 14 amino acids. Germline-derived CDR1 and CDR2 are SGHDT and YYEEEE. DNA for the CDR3: TGTGCCAGCAGCCACGGACAGGGTTTAACTGAAGCTTTCTTT. Amino acids: CASSHGQGLTEAFF. Full variable domain (rest looked up from reference TRBV5-6 and TRBJ1-1): DAGVTQSPTHLIKTRGQQVTLRCSPKSGHDTVSWYQQALGQGPQFIFQYYEEEERQRGNFPDRFSGHQFPNYSSELNVNALLLGDSALYLCASSHGQGLTEAFFGQGTRLTVV.

The chain uses TRBV9 and TRBJ2-3; weak D call: TRBD1 (6 bases). The CDR3 sequence is 14 residues long. The V end was cut by 3 bases, the J end by 0 bases, with 8 bases between. CDR1 and CDR2 (germline): SGDLS, YYNGEE. The CDR3 loop is CASSADRSTDTQYF. CDR3 nucleotide sequence: TGTGCCAGCAGCGCCGACAGGAGCACAGATACGCAGTATTTT.

This clone was counted once. V is TRBV28 and J is TRBJ1-2, with D perhaps TRBD1 (5 bases). CDR3 length: 16 residues. The V end lost 2 bases, the J end lost 8 bases, and 21 bases lay between the germline ends. CDR1 and CDR2 (germline): MDHEN, SYDVKM. The CDR3 loop is CASSLRYGAGTLGYTF. The DNA for the CDR3 is TGTGCCAGCAGTTTACGGTACGGGGCAGGGACGTTAGGCTACACCTTC.

V gene TRBV5-6 combines with J gene TRBJ1-6; D is ambiguous. The germline gives CDR1 SGHDT, CDR2 YYEEEE. The CDR3 sequence is 15 residues long. V was cut by 2 bases and J by 7 bases, with 13 bases left in between. CDR3 nucleotides: TGTGCCAGCAGCTTTTTTGATTTGAAAAATTCACCCCTCCACTTT. Its translation: CASSFFDLKNSPLHF.

In DNA form, the CDR3 reads TGTGCCAGCAGCTTAGCGGCGACACCCTACAATGAGCAGTTCTTC. Protein product: CASSLAATPYNEQFF. The V gene is TRBV7-2, the J gene TRBJ2-1; D gene uncertain. The CDR3 is made up of 15 amino acids. Trimming removed 0 bases from V and 2 bases from J, with 8 bases in between. Germline lookup yields CDR1 SGHTA and CDR2 FQGNSA. The whole variable domain, remainder taken from reference TRBV7-2 and TRBJ2-1, is GAGVSQSPSNKVTEKGKDVELRCDPISGHTALYWYRQSLGQGLEFLIYFQGNSAPDKSGLPSDRFSAERTGGSVSTLTIQRTQQEDSAVYLCASSLAATPYNEQFFGPGTRLTVL.

J is TRBJ1-1 and V is TRBV5-1, with D possibly TRBD1 on 6 matching bases. The V gene lost 3 bases and the J gene lost 0 bases, with 15 bases spanning the gap. Germline V gene data show CDR1 as SGHRS and CDR2 as YFSETQ. The CDR3 has 16 residues. DNA for the CDR3: TGCGCCAGCAGCTATCTAATAGGACAGATGAACACTGAAGCTTTCTTT. Translation gives CASSYLIGQMNTEAFF.